The T cell receptor (beta chain) described here comes from a study of radiotherapy plus CTLA-4 blockade in lung cancer. Study observations and caveats: Once radiotherapy plus ipilimumab had been given, TCR clones derived from tumor expanded in blood.

Worth noting for this clone: What it binds is not known.

Generated by immunoSEQ multiplex PCR, the TCRdb table keeps only in-frame clones and is missing some. The sample has around 44,000 clones, 86% seen once. The CDR3 is 15 amino acids. Deletions cut 0 bases from V and 4 bases from J, with 12 bases between. Germline CDR1 reads LGHNA; CDR2 reads YSLEER. The sequences come from peripheral blood, collected from a patient treated with radiotherapy plus ipilimumab. The TCR was taken from a human donor with non-small cell lung cancer that progressed on radiotherapy plus ipilimumab. Some clones in this sample may be carry-over from other donors' samples. This chain links TRBV4-3 with TRBJ1-2; maybe TRBD1 (6 bases). CDR3 in amino acids: CASSQEAGEGYGYTF. The DNA of the CDR3 is TGCGCCAGCAGCCAAGAAGCAGGGGAGGGCTATGGCTACACCTTC.